Listed below are T cell receptor beta chains from one sample, sequenced in a study of blood T cell repertoires in COVID-19. Method: immunoSEQ multiplex PCR; TCRdb's copy keeps in-frame clones and lacks some. This sample has more than 85,000 clones, with approximately 67% found just once. The sample taken for sequencing was peripheral blood. The receptors were gathered from a woman aged 55 to 70 with acute or convalescent COVID-19. Each CDR3 is given with its conserved first and last residue. Each record gives: CDR3 DNA, CDR3 protein, D gene, V gene, J gene, clone size. The D gene is left open where the match is weak. Where a row states a size, it is once, few, many or the class of an expanded clone; other rows omit it.

cdr3_nt: TGTGCCAGCAGCGTATCCTGGGAGACGACTCAGCCCCAGCATTTT
cdr3_aa: CASSVSWETTQPQHF
d_call: -
v_call: TRBV9
j_call: TRBJ1-5
clone_size: few

cdr3_nt: TGTGCCAGCAGATATGACAGGGCCTCTGGAAACACCATATATTTT
cdr3_aa: CASRYDRASGNTIYF
d_call: TRBD1
v_call: TRBV7-2
j_call: TRBJ1-3
clone_size: -

cdr3_nt: TGTGCCTGGGGGAGGGACAGCTATGGCTACACCTTC
cdr3_aa: CAWGRDSYGYTF
d_call: TRBD1
v_call: TRBV30
j_call: TRBJ1-2
clone_size: -

cdr3_nt: TGTGCCAGCAGTTCCAGACAGGGCGGGAATTCACCCCTCCACTTT
cdr3_aa: CASSSRQGGNSPLHF
d_call: TRBD1
v_call: TRBV27
j_call: TRBJ1-6
clone_size: -

cdr3_nt: TGTGCCAGCAGAAAGGGACAGGGTAATTATGGCTACACCTTC
cdr3_aa: CASRKGQGNYGYTF
d_call: TRBD1
v_call: TRBV6-5
j_call: TRBJ1-2
clone_size: -

cdr3_nt: TGTGCCAGCACCCCTCCATGGCGGGGGGGCCACGGGGAGCTGTTTTTT
cdr3_aa: CASTPPWRGGHGELFF
d_call: -
v_call: TRBV21-1
j_call: TRBJ2-2
clone_size: -

cdr3_nt: TGTGCCAGCTCCCCCGGGAGCGGGGGGGCGACAGATACGCAGTATTTT
cdr3_aa: CASSPGSGGATDTQYF
d_call: TRBD2
v_call: TRBV7-2
j_call: TRBJ2-3
clone_size: -

cdr3_nt: TGTGCCAGCAGCTTGGGTACTGCTGGCTACACCTTC
cdr3_aa: CASSLGTAGYTF
d_call: -
v_call: TRBV5-4
j_call: TRBJ1-2
clone_size: -

cdr3_nt: TGTGCCTGGAGTGTACGGTGGGGCGAGCGATACTTC
cdr3_aa: CAWSVRWGERYF
d_call: -
v_call: TRBV30
j_call: TRBJ2-7
clone_size: -

cdr3_nt: TGTGCCACCAGCAGAGTACAGGGGGTCGGAGAAAAACTGTTTTTT
cdr3_aa: CATSRVQGVGEKLFF
d_call: TRBD1
v_call: TRBV15
j_call: TRBJ1-4
clone_size: -

cdr3_nt: TGTGCCAGCAGCCCCGGACTAATGTCTTTCACTAACTATGGCTACACCTTC
cdr3_aa: CASSPGLMSFTNYGYTF
d_call: -
v_call: TRBV7-3
j_call: TRBJ1-2
clone_size: few

cdr3_nt: TGTGCCAGCAGCCGGTCATCAGGCCGAATGAACACTGAAGCTTTCTTT
cdr3_aa: CASSRSSGRMNTEAFF
d_call: -
v_call: TRBV5-6
j_call: TRBJ1-1
clone_size: -

cdr3_nt: TGTGCCAGCAGCGGGCGCCTTCAGGGATTAGGTGAAAAACTGTTTTTT
cdr3_aa: CASSGRLQGLGEKLFF
d_call: -
v_call: TRBV5-5
j_call: TRBJ1-4
clone_size: -

cdr3_nt: TGTGCCAGCAGTTACGGGCAGCCACCCCTGAACACTGAAGCTTTCTTT
cdr3_aa: CASSYGQPPLNTEAFF
d_call: -
v_call: TRBV6-5
j_call: TRBJ1-1
clone_size: once

cdr3_nt: TGTGCCAGCTCACCGTCTTCTCGGGGGGGAGAGACCCAGTACTTC
cdr3_aa: CASSPSSRGGETQYF
d_call: TRBD2
v_call: TRBV18
j_call: TRBJ2-5
clone_size: -

cdr3_nt: TGTGCCAGCAGGGGACAGGGTGGAACCGGGGAGCTGTTTTTT
cdr3_aa: CASRGQGGTGELFF
d_call: TRBD1
v_call: TRBV7-9
j_call: TRBJ2-2
clone_size: few

cdr3_nt: TGTGCCAGCAGCTTAGGGGACAGGGGGTATGAAAAACTGTTTTTT
cdr3_aa: CASSLGDRGYEKLFF
d_call: TRBD1
v_call: TRBV7-9
j_call: TRBJ1-4
clone_size: -

cdr3_nt: TGCGCCAGCAGCTTGGACGGTTTTAAGAACACTGAAGCTTTCTTT
cdr3_aa: CASSLDGFKNTEAFF
d_call: -
v_call: TRBV5-1
j_call: TRBJ1-1
clone_size: -

cdr3_nt: TGTGCCAGCAGCCCCGAAACGGAATGGGACAGGGTCGGGAACACTGAAGCTTTCTTT
cdr3_aa: CASSPETEWDRVGNTEAFF
d_call: TRBD1
v_call: TRBV9
j_call: TRBJ1-1
clone_size: -

cdr3_nt: TGTGCCAGTACCGGGACAGGGATCTATGGCTACACCTTC
cdr3_aa: CASTGTGIYGYTF
d_call: TRBD1
v_call: TRBV12-3/TRBV12-4
j_call: TRBJ1-2
clone_size: -

cdr3_nt: TGTGCCACCAGGGGGACAGGGGGCTTGGATCAGCCCCAGCATTTT
cdr3_aa: CATRGTGGLDQPQHF
d_call: TRBD1
v_call: TRBV24-1
j_call: TRBJ1-5
clone_size: -

cdr3_nt: TGTGCCAGCAGCCTCACCCTGAGGGGGCGGGGCGCCTACGAGCAGTACTTC
cdr3_aa: CASSLTLRGRGAYEQYF
d_call: -
v_call: TRBV7-3
j_call: TRBJ2-7
clone_size: -

cdr3_nt: TGTGCCAGCAGCTTGGAGCAGGGGGTCATGAACACTGAAGCTTTCTTT
cdr3_aa: CASSLEQGVMNTEAFF
d_call: TRBD1
v_call: TRBV5-8
j_call: TRBJ1-1
clone_size: -

cdr3_nt: TGTGCCAGCAGCTTAGAGGCAGGGGTTAACTACGAGCAGTACTTC
cdr3_aa: CASSLEAGVNYEQYF
d_call: -
v_call: TRBV11-2
j_call: TRBJ2-7
clone_size: -

cdr3_nt: TGTGCCAGCTCCCTCGGCAGGGTTCTCGGAGATGAGCAGTTCTTC
cdr3_aa: CASSLGRVLGDEQFF
d_call: -
v_call: TRBV2
j_call: TRBJ2-1
clone_size: -

cdr3_nt: TGTGCCAGCAGTTCAGTCATCTATGGCTACACCTTC
cdr3_aa: CASSSVIYGYTF
d_call: -
v_call: TRBV28
j_call: TRBJ1-2
clone_size: -

cdr3_nt: TGTGCCAGCAGCCGGGGGGACGATTCCCAGCATTTT
cdr3_aa: CASSRGDDSQHF
d_call: -
v_call: TRBV5-4
j_call: TRBJ1-5
clone_size: -

cdr3_nt: TGTGCCAGCAGTTTGGGGGCTGGCTACACCTTC
cdr3_aa: CASSLGAGYTF
d_call: -
v_call: TRBV12-3/TRBV12-4
j_call: TRBJ1-2
clone_size: large

cdr3_nt: TGTGCCTGGAGTCGCGGGTCTAGCAATCAGCCCCAGCATTTT
cdr3_aa: CAWSRGSSNQPQHF
d_call: -
v_call: TRBV30
j_call: TRBJ1-5
clone_size: -

cdr3_nt: TGCAGTGCTAGTCCTAGCGGAGAAAACATTCAGTACTTC
cdr3_aa: CSASPSGENIQYF
d_call: TRBD2
v_call: TRBV20-1
j_call: TRBJ2-4
clone_size: -

cdr3_nt: TGTGCCAGCAGCTTAGGGTCCTCGGGATCCCGTTACGAGCAGTACTTC
cdr3_aa: CASSLGSSGSRYEQYF
d_call: -
v_call: TRBV11-2
j_call: TRBJ2-7
clone_size: -

cdr3_nt: TGTGCCAGCACCACTACTAGTTCCTACGAGCAGTACTTC
cdr3_aa: CASTTTSSYEQYF
d_call: -
v_call: TRBV7-9
j_call: TRBJ2-7
clone_size: -

cdr3_nt: TGTGCCTGGAGTGTTCTTACTGCCCCAGCTTTCTTT
cdr3_aa: CAWSVLTAPAFF
d_call: -
v_call: TRBV30
j_call: TRBJ1-1
clone_size: -